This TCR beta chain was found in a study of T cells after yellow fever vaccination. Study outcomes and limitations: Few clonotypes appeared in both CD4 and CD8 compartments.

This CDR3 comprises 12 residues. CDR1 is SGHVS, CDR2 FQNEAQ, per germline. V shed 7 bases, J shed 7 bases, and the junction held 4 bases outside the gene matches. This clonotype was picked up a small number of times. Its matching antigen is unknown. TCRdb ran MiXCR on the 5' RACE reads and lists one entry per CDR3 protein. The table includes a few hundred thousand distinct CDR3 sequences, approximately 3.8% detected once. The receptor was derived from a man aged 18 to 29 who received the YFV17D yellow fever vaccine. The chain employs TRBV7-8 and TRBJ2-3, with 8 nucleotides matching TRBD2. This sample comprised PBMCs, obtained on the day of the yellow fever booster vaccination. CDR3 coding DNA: TGTGCCAGCACAGGCGGGGGGAATACGCAGTATTTT. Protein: CASTGGGNTQYF. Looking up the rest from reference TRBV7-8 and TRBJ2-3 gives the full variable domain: GAGVSQSPRYKVAKRGQDVALRCDPISGHVSLFWYQQALGQGPEFLTYFQNEAQLDKSGLPSDRFFAERPEGSVSTLKIQRTQQEDSAVYLCASTGGGNTQYFGPGTRLTVL.